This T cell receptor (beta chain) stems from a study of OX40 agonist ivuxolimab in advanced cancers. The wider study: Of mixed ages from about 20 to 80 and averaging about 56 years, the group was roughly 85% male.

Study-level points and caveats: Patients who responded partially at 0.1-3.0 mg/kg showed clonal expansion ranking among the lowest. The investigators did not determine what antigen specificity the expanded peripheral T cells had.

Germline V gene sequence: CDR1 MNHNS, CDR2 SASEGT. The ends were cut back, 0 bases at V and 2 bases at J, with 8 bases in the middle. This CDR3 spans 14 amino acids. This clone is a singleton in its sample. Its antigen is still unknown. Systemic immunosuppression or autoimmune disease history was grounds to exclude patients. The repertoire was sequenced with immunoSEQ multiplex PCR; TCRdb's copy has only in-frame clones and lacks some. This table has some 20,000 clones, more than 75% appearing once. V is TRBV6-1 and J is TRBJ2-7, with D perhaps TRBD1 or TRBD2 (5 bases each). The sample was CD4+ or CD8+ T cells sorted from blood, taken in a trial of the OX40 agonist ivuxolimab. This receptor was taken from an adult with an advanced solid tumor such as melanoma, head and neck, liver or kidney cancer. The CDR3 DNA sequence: TGTGCCAGCAGTGAAGCGGGGGAAACCTACGAGCAGTACTTC. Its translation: CASSEAGETYEQYF.